Sequencing of this T cell receptor (beta chain) was carried out in a study of cytomegalovirus exposure and HLA in healthy donors. The PCR made use of 60 Vbeta and 13 Jbeta primers. Profiled with immunoSEQ multiplex PCR; TCRdb holds only in-frame clones, not every one. The sample lists about 40,000 clones; approximately 63% were seen once. The V and J ends lost 6 bases and 5 bases, in that order; junction bases with no gene match: 9. The CDR3 runs 17 residues. Germline assignment: CDR1 SGHTA and CDR2 FQGNSA. The chain employs TRBV7-2 and TRBJ2-3, with 15 bases aligning to TRBD2. This TCR derives from a man aged 40-50 years in good health and CMV-seronegative. Sequencing was carried out using PBMCs. Here the CDR3 reads CASRFSGTSGGRDTQYF. In DNA, the CDR3 is TGTGCCAGCAGATTCAGTGGGACTAGCGGGGGGCGAGATACGCAGTATTTT.